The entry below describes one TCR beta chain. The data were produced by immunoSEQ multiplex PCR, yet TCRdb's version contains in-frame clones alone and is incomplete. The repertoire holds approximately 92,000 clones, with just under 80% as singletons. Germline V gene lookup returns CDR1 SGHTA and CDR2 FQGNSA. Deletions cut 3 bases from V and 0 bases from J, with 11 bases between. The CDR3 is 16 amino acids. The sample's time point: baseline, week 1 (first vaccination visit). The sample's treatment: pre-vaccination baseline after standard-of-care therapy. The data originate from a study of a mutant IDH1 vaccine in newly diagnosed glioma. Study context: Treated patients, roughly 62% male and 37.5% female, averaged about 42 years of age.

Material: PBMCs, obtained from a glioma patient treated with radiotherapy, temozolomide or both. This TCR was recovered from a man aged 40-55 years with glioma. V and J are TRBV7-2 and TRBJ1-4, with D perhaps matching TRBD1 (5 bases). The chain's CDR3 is CASSLTASATNEKLFF. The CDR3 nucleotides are TGTGCCAGCAGCTTGACAGCCTCTGCAACTAATGAAAAACTGTTTTTT.